One sample yielded the 9 T cell receptor beta chains listed below, sequenced in a study of blood T cell repertoires in COVID-19. Method: immunoSEQ multiplex PCR; TCRdb's copy keeps in-frame clones and lacks some. The repertoire holds about 50,000 clones, with roughly 80% as singletons. The material sequenced was peripheral blood. These receptors were obtained from a man between 60 and 75 years old with acute or convalescent COVID-19.

This chain links TRBV2 with TRBJ1-4; D ambiguous. The CDR3 is 16 residues long. Germline CDR1 and CDR2: SNHLY and FYNNEI. The V end lost 1 base, the J end lost 8 bases, and 17 bases lay between the germline ends. The CDR3 DNA sequence: TGTGCCAGCAGTGAAGGCAGCTCTTGGTCTAGAGAAAAACTGTTTTTT. Protein: CASSEGSSWSREKLFF. Using reference TRBV2 and TRBJ1-4 for the parts outside the CDR3, the full variable domain is EPEVTQTPSHQVTQMGQEVILRCVPISNHLYFYWYRQILGQKVEFLVSFYNNEISEKSEIFDDQFSVERPDGSNFTLKIRSTKLEDSAMYFCASSEGSSWSREKLFFGSGTQLSVL.

The chain has TRBV6-5 and TRBJ1-5; possibly TRBD1 for D (6 bases). The CDR3 totals 14 residues. The germline V and J ends were trimmed by 6 bases and 3 bases, with 12 bases remaining between them. Germline loops: CDR1 MNHEY, CDR2 SVGAGI. The CDR3 nucleotides read TGTGCCAGCAGGGGGGCAGCGATCAATCAGCCCCAGCATTTT. Its protein is CASRGAAINQPQHF.

The rearrangement joins TRBV5-3 to TRBJ2-6, with 7 positions matching TRBD1. TRBV5-3 is flagged as an ORF with uncertain function. The CDR3 is made up of 20 amino acids. V shed 4 bases and J 1 base; nucleotides not matched to a gene: 17. The CDR3 loop reads CARSPPSRQGTLSGANVLTF. In DNA form, the CDR3 reads TGTGCCAGAAGCCCACCCTCCCGACAGGGTACTCTATCTGGGGCCAACGTCCTGACTTTC.

The rearrangement uses TRBV12-3 or TRBV12-4 and TRBJ2-7, with D possibly TRBD2 on 6 matching bases. V lost 5 bases, J lost 6 bases, and 11 bases lay in between. The CDR3 contains 12 residues. CDR3 amino acids: CASSPAGREQYF. In DNA, the CDR3 is TGTGCCAGCAGTCCGGCGGGGCGCGAGCAGTACTTC.

This sequence joins TRBV19 and TRBJ2-2; the match to TRBD2 covers 12 bases. This CDR3 comprises 16 residues. The V segment lost 3 bases and the J segment 4 bases; nucleotides outside the gene matches: 3. In germline, CDR1 is LNHDA, CDR2 SQIVND (reference sequence). The CDR3 is CASSIETSGGTGELFF. The CDR3 bases are TGTGCCAGTAGTATCGAGACTAGCGGGGGCACCGGGGAGCTGTTTTTT.

There are a few counts of this clone. The V call is TRBV12-3 or TRBV12-4, the J call TRBJ2-7; D perhaps matches TRBD1 (6 bases). The CDR3 totals 10 residues. Trimming shortened V by 6 bases and J by 7 bases, and 7 bases separated the two germline ends. The CDR3: CASRGTEQYF. Here the CDR3 DNA reads TGTGCCAGCAGGGGGACAGAGCAGTACTTC.

The genes are TRBV29-1 and TRBJ2-2; TRBD2 matches 15 bases. V was pared by 7 bases and J by 1 base, with 7 bases of the junction left unmatched. The CDR3 spans 17 residues. The V gene's germline CDR1 is SQVTM and CDR2 ANQGSEA. The CDR3 nucleotides are TGCAGCGCCCATGGGACTAGCGGGGGGATGAACACCGGGGAGCTGTTTTTT. This encodes CSAHGTSGGMNTGELFF.

The chain joins TRBV11-2 to TRBJ1-4; 7 bases agree with TRBD1. The CDR3 is 17 amino acids. The ends lost 1 base at V and 4 bases at J; junction bases unmatched: 9. Germline V lookup: CDR1 SGHAT, CDR2 FQNNGV. CDR3 sequence: CASSLGLQTGRNEKLFF. The CDR3 coding sequence is TGTGCCAGCAGCTTAGGTCTCCAGACAGGGCGTAATGAAAAACTGTTTTTT.

This chain uses TRBV4-1 with TRBJ1-2, with a weak D call TRBD1 (5 bases). With 1 base removed from V and 0 bases from J, the gap between germline ends came to 12 bases. The CDR3 runs to 16 residues. In germline, CDR1 is MGHRA, CDR2 YSYEKL. The CDR3 region is CASSQVAGTANYGYTF. The DNA for the CDR3 is TGCGCCAGCAGCCAAGTGGCGGGGACGGCTAACTATGGCTACACCTTC.